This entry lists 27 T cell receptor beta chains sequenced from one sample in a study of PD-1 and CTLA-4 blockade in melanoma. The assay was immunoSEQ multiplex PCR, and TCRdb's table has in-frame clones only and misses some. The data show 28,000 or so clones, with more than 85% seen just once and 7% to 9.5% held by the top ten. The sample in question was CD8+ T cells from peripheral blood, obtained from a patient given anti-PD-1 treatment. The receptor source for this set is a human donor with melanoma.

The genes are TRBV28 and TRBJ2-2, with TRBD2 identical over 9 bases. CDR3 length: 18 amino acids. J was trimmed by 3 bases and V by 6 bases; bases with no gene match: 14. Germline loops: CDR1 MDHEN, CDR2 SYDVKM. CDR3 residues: CASSPRRAGGPDTGELFF. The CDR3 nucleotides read TGTGCCAGCAGCCCACGAAGGGCGGGAGGGCCTGACACCGGGGAGCTGTTTTTT.

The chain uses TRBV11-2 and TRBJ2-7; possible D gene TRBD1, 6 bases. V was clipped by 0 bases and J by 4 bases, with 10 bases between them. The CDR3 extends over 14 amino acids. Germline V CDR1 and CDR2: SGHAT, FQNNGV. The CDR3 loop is CASSLEDTGYEQYF. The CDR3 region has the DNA TGTGCCAGCAGCTTAGAAGACACAGGGTACGAGCAGTACTTC.

The CDR3 reads CASSPEDQPQHF. CDR3 in DNA: TGTGCCAGCAGCCCAGAGGATCAGCCCCAGCATTTT. The chain links TRBV6-6 to TRBJ1-5; D gene unclear. Trimming removed 6 bases at V and 5 bases at J, with 8 bases between. The V gene's germline CDR1 is MNHNY and CDR2 SVGAGI (reference sequence). The CDR3 contains 12 residues.

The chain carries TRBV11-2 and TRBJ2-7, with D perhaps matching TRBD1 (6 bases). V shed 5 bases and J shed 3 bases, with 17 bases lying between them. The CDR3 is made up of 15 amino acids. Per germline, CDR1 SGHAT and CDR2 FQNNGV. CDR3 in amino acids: CASSPPRDRLYEQYF. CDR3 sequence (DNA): TGTGCCAGCAGCCCCCCCCGTGACAGGCTCTACGAGCAGTACTTC.

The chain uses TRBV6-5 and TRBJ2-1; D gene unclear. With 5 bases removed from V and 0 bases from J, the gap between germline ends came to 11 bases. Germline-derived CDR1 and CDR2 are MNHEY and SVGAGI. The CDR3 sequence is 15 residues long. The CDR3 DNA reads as TGTGCCAGCAGTACCCAGTCGAGCTCCTACAATGAGCAGTTCTTC. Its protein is CASSTQSSSYNEQFF.

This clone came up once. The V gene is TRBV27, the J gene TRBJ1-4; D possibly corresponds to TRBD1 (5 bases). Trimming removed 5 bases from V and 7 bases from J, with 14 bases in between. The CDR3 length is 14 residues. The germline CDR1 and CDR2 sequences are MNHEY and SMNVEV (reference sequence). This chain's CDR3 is CASSLQGPREKLFF. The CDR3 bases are TGTGCCAGCAGTCTCCAGGGTCCCCGTGAAAAACTGTTTTTT.

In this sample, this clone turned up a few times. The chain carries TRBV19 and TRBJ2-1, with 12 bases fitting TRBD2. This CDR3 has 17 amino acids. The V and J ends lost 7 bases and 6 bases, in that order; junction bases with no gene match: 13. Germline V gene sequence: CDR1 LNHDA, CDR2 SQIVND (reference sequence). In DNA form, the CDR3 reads TGTGCCAGTAATACCGGGACTAGCGGGTTTACCCCCAATGAGCAGTTCTTC. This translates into CASNTGTSGFTPNEQFF.

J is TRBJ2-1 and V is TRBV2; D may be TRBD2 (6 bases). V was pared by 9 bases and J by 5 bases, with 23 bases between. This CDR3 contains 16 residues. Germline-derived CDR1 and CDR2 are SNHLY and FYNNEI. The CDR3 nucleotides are TGTGCCAGTAGAGTTCCGGGACTTGAGAAAGACAATGAGCAGTTCTTC. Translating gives CASRVPGLEKDNEQFF.

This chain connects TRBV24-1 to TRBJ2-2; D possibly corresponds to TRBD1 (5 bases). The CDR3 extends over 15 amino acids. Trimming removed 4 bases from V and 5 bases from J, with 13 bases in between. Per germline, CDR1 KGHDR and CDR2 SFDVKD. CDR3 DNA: TGTGCCACCAGTGAGTTTGGACATCCTACCGGGGAGCTGTTTTTT. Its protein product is CATSEFGHPTGELFF.

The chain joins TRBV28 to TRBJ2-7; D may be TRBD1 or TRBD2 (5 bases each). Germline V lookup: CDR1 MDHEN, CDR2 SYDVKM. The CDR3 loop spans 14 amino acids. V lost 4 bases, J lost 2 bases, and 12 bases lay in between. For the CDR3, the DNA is TGTGCCAGCAGTTCACGGGACGCCGCCTACGAGCAGTACTTC. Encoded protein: CASSSRDAAYEQYF.

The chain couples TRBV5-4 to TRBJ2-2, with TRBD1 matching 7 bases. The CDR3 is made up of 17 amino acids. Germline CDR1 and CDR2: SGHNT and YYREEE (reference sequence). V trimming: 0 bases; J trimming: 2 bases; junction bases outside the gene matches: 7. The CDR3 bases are TGTGCCAGCAGCTTGGGTTGGGGACAGATTAACACCGGGGAGCTGTTTTTT. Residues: CASSLGWGQINTGELFF.

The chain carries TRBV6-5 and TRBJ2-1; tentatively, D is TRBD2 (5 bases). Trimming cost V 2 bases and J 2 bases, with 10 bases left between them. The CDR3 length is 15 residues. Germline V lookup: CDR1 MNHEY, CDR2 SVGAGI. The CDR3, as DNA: TGTGCCAGCAGTTACCGGTCTAGCCCCTACAATGAGCAGTTCTTC. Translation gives CASSYRSSPYNEQFF.

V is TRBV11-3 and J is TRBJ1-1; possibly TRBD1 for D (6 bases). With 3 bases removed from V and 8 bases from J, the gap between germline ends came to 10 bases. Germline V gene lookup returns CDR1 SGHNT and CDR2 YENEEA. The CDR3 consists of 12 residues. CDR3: CASSFRGEEAFF. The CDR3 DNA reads TGTGCCAGCAGCTTCAGGGGTGAGGAAGCTTTCTTT.

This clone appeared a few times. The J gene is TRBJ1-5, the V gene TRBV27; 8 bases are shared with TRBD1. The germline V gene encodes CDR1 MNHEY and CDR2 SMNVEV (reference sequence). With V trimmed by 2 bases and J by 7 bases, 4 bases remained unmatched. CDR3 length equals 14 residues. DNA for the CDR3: TGTGCCAGCAGTTTACAGGGGGCAGGGCAGCCCCAGCATTTT. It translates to CASSLQGAGQPQHF.

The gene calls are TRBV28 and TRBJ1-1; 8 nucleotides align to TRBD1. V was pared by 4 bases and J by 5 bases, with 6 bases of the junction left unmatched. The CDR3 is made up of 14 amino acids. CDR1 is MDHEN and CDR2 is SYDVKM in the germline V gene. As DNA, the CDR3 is TGTGCCAGCAGTTCACTCAGACAGGGGACTGAAGCTTTCTTT. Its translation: CASSSLRQGTEAFF.

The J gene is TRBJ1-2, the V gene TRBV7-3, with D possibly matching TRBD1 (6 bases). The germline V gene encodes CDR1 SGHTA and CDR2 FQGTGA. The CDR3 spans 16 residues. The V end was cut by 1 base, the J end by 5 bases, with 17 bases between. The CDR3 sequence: CASSLKGGPLSYGYTF. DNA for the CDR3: TGTGCCAGCAGCTTAAAGGGGGGTCCTCTTTCTTATGGCTACACCTTC.

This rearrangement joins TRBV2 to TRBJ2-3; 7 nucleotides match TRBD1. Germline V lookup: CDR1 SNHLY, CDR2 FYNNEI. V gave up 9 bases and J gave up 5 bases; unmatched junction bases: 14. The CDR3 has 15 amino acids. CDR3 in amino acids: CASADRLFGLDTQYF. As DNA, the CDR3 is TGTGCCAGTGCGGACAGGCTCTTCGGGTTAGATACGCAGTATTTT.

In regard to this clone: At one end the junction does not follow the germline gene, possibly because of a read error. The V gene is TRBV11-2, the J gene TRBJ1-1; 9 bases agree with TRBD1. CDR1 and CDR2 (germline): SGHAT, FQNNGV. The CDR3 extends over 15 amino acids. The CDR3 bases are TGTGCCAGCAGCTCCGGGACAGGGTTGAAAACTGAAGCTTTCTTT. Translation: CASSSGTGLKTEAFF.

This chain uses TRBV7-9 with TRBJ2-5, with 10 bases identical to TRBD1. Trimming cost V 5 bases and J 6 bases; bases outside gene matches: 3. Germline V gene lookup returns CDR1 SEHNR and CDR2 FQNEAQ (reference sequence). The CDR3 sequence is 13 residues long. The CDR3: CASSEGQGQTQYF. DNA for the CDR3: TGTGCCAGCAGCGAGGGACAGGGGCAGACCCAGTACTTC.

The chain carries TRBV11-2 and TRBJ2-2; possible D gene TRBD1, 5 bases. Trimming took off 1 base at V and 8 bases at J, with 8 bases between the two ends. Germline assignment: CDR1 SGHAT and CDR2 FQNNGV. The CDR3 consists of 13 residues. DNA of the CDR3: TGTGCCAGCAGCTTAGTCAAGGGGGGGGAGCTGTTTTTT. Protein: CASSLVKGGELFF.

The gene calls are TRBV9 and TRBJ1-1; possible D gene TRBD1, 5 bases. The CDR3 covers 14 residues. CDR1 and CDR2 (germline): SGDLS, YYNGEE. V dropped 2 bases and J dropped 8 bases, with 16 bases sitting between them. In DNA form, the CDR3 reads TGTGCCAGCAGCGTGGAATGGCATAAGGGGGAAGCTTTCTTT. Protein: CASSVEWHKGEAFF.

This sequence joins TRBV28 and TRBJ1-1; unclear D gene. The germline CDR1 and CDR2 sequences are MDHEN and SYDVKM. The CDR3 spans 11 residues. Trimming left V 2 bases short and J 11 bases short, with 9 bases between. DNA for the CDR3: TGTGCCAGCAGTTTAAGAGGCCCGGCTTTCTTT. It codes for CASSLRGPAFF. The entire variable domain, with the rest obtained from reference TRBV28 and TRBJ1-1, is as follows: DVKVTQSSRYLVKRTGEKVFLECVQDMDHENMFWYRQDPGLGLRLIYFSYDVKMKEKGDIPEGYSVSREKKERFSLILESASTNQTSMYLCASSLRGPAFFGQGTRLTVV.

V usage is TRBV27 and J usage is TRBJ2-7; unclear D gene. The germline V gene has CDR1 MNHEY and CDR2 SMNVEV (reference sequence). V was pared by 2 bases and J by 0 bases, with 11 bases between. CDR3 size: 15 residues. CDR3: CASSLGIESSYEQYF. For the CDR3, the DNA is TGTGCCAGCAGTTTAGGGATCGAGAGCTCCTACGAGCAGTACTTC.

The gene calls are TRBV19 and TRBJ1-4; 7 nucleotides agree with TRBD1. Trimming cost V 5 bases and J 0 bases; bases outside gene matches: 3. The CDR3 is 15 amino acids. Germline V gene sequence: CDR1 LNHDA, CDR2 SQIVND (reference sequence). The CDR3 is CASSVGTATNEKLFF. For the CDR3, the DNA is TGTGCCAGTAGTGTCGGGACAGCAACTAATGAAAAACTGTTTTTT.

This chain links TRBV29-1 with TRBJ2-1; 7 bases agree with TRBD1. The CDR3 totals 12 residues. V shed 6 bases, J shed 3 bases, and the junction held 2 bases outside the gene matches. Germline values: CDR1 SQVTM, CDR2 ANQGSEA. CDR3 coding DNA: TGCAGCGTGAGGGACAGCTACAATGAGCAGTTCTTC. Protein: CSVRDSYNEQFF.

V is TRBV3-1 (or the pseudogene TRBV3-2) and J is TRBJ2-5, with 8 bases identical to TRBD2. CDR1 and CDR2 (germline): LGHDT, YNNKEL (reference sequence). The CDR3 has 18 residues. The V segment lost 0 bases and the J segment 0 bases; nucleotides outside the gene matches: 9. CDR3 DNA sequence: TGTGCCAGCAGCCAAGAAGGGTGGAGCGGGGGTGACCAAGAGACCCAGTACTTC. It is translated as CASSQEGWSGGDQETQYF.

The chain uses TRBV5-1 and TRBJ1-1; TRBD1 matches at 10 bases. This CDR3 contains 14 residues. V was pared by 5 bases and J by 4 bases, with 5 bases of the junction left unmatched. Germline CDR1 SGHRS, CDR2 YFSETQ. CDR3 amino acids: CASSFGTGVTEAFF. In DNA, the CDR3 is TGCGCCAGCAGTTTTGGGACAGGGGTCACTGAAGCTTTCTTT.